The 7 T cell receptor beta chains in this list originate from one sample, sequenced in a study of blood T cell repertoires in COVID-19. The assay was immunoSEQ multiplex PCR, and TCRdb's table has in-frame clones only and misses some. The sample carries about 270,000 clones, 86% recorded once. Sequencing input: PBMCs or T cells enriched from blood (not recorded which). The source of these receptors is a woman in her late teens or twenties who had recovered from COVID-19.

The sample holds one count of this clone. J is TRBJ2-2 and V is TRBV3-1 (or the pseudogene TRBV3-2); D not resolved. The CDR3 is 12 amino acids. Looked up from germline, CDR1 is LGHDT and CDR2 is YNNKEL (reference sequence). The V gene lost 4 bases and the J gene lost 7 bases, with 7 bases spanning the gap. The chain's CDR3 is CASSPRVGELFF. DNA for the CDR3: TGTGCCAGCAGCCCCCGGGTCGGGGAGCTGTTTTTT.

This chain links TRBV6-5 with TRBJ2-1; TRBD2 might be the D (7 bases). V dropped 5 bases and J dropped 4 bases, with 15 bases sitting between them. The CDR3 has 15 amino acids. Germline CDR1 is MNHEY and CDR2 is SVGAGI. The CDR3 loop is CASSRKGEGYNEQFF. For the CDR3, the DNA is TGTGCCAGCAGTCGTAAGGGGGAGGGGTACAATGAGCAGTTCTTC.

The chain links TRBV5-4 to TRBJ2-1, with D tentatively TRBD1 (5 bases). This CDR3 comprises 15 residues. Germline V lookup: CDR1 SGHNT, CDR2 YYREEE (reference sequence). Between the trimmed V and J ends, which lost 2 bases and 0 bases, there was a span of 9 bases. The CDR3 spells CASSLQASSYNEQFF. The CDR3, as DNA: TGTGCCAGCAGCTTACAGGCTAGCTCCTACAATGAGCAGTTCTTC.

The chain uses TRBV7-9 and TRBJ2-2, with 13 bases identical to TRBD2. Trimming at V came to 1 base and at J to 2 bases, leaving 7 bases not matched to a gene. The CDR3 has 19 residues. CDR1 and CDR2 from the germline V gene are SEHNR and FQNEAQ (reference sequence). CDR3 region: CASSLEGLAGAGNTGELFF. CDR3 nucleotide sequence: TGTGCCAGCAGCTTAGAAGGACTAGCGGGAGCTGGTAACACCGGGGAGCTGTTTTTT.

This chain connects TRBV28 to TRBJ1-4; possibly TRBD1 for D (6 bases). Germline CDR1 MDHEN, CDR2 SYDVKM. V lost 6 bases and J 3 bases, leaving 11 bases between the germline ends. The CDR3 loop spans 14 amino acids. The CDR3 DNA reads as TGTGCCAGCAGCGAGGACAGCTCTAATGAAAAACTGTTTTTT. This gives the protein CASSEDSSNEKLFF.

V and J are TRBV27 and TRBJ2-7; possible D gene TRBD2, 7 bases. The V end was cut by 0 bases, the J end by 2 bases, with 14 bases between. The germline gives CDR1 MNHEY, CDR2 SMNVEV (reference sequence). The CDR3 contains 16 residues. CDR3 sequence (DNA): TGTGCCAGCAGTTTATCCGGGGGGCAGGCAGCCTACGAGCAGTACTTC. This sequence encodes CASSLSGGQAAYEQYF.

The chain couples TRBV15 to TRBJ1-2; 8 bases match TRBD1. Unmatched junction bases numbered 15, after V lost 5 bases and J lost 13 bases. Germline loops: CDR1 LNHNV, CDR2 YYDKDF (reference sequence). The CDR3 extends over 14 amino acids. The CDR3 coding sequence is TGTGCCACCAGCGGGGGAGTGGACAGGGCCTTGGGCACCTTC. Amino acids: CATSGGVDRALGTF.